This entry features one T cell receptor (beta chain) sequence. This clonotype was detected only a few times. The specificity of this receptor is unknown. No much larger clonotype is one base removed from it; base qualities were not supplied. TCR beta CDR3 regions were amplified from RNA transcripts. The first round of RT-PCR for the TCR CDR3 was performed with the HTBI primer set and the Qiagen OneStep RT-PCR kit. Libraries were constructed in a second round of multiplex PCR, after which size selection and purification were carried out. Libraries were sequenced paired-end with 100 bp reads on an Illumina HiSeq2000. On the study's bioinformatics: Raw data were processed with SOAPnuke, discarding reads with adapters, uncalled bases, mean Phred below 15, or no exact constant-primer or identifier match. COPE v1.2.5 was used to merge high-quality paired reads, and clonotypes were defined as unique nucleotide sequences. MiTCR v1.1 was used to align the clonotypes against IMGT TRBV, TRBD and TRBJ reference segments. Only V-J combinations with frequency above 0.0001, covering about 99% of repertoires, were analysed. A TCS score was defined as the ratio between F50 (clonal expansion) and ExV (chaos), using BLOSUM62-based TCRdist between CDR3 peptides within each V-J. Welch's t-statistics and random forest reduced 500 to 650 V-J features to 13, which were used in a naive Bayes classifier (R e1071). TCRdb passed the public sequencing reads through fastp at Q25 and MiXCR, retaining productive beta sequences. Each entry merges the rows of one CDR3 protein and shows their most common DNA and genes. These V and J calls are TCRdb output, not the study's own analysis. This sample comprises more than 300,000 distinct CDR3 sequences, about a sixth of them detected only once. The top ten constitute around a third of the sample.

Ends trimmed: V by 5 bases, J by 1 base; bases unmatched to a gene: 10. CDR1 and CDR2 are read off the germline V gene as SGHAT and FQNNGV. Including cysteine and phenylalanine, the CDR3 has 17 amino acids. Kept here is only the CDR3 DNA, which spans 51 bases and is read in frame from base 1. The data stem from a study of T cells in Graves' hyperthyroidism and ophthalmopathy (dated by TCRdb to between 2018 and 2021). Regarding the research as a whole: Peripheral blood was sampled at the time of initial diagnosis, prior to any treatment. Prospective prediction of ophthalmopathy was tested in an independent validation cohort consisting of 18 to 20 hyperthyroidism patients and more than 15 patients who later progressed to ophthalmopathy. A discovery cohort of about a hundred patients, 43 with Graves' ophthalmopathy and about 58 with stable Graves' hyperthyroidism, was used to find distinguishing TCR V-J signatures. After sampling, hyperthyroidism patients received methimazole starting at 30 mg daily, and ophthalmopathy patients received high-dose intravenous methylprednisolone. The approximately 100 discovery patients were divided at random into training and test sets in a 7:3 ratio. The paper reports TCR Vbeta CDR3 sequencing of over 120 peripheral blood samples: around 45 ophthalmopathy, under 80 hyperthyroidism and 17 progressor patients. The study also compared thyroid tissue and blood T-cell repertoires from 6 or 7 Graves' hyperthyroidism patients.

Results the study describes overall, beyond this receptor: In validation, the model predicted progression to ophthalmopathy a median of approximately 6.6 months before onset, with roughly 71% sensitivity and roughly 73% specificity. Sample size was not statistically predetermined, and blinding of investigators to group allocation was not performed. A model built on a 13 V-J signature distinguished ophthalmopathy from stable hyperthyroidism, reaching about 88% sensitivity and about 81% specificity in cross-validation and 80%/75% in testing. Most expanded thyroid clonotypes (frequency above 0.001) were also detected in blood, suggesting blood repertoires may reflect thyroid immune responses.

Hyperthyroidism patients were aged 18 to 65 years and newly diagnosed, with disease duration of less than 2 months. Any patient with an uncontrolled infection, another autoimmune disease, pregnancy or lactation was excluded. Clinical symptoms, serum thyroxine and TRAb, thyroid ultrasound, and orbital computed tomography formed the basis for the diagnoses. Blood from progressor patients was drawn when they were first diagnosed with hyperthyroidism, before any ophthalmopathy symptoms appeared. PBMCs were isolated from 7.5 to 10 ml of fresh peripheral blood by Ficoll-Paque density gradient centrifugation. Progressor patients were initially diagnosed with Graves' hyperthyroidism and developed ophthalmopathy during follow-up. Total RNA was extracted with Trizol reagent, and quality was checked on an Agilent 2100 Bioanalyzer.

The sample taken for sequencing was blood. This sequence originates from a woman between 25 and 40 years old with Graves' hyperthyroidism that later progressed to Graves' ophthalmopathy. The sequence links TRBV11-2 to TRBJ2-5; TRBD1 agrees with 10 junctional bases. CDR3 reads: CASSQGTGAGGQETQYF. The DNA sequence follows: TGTGCCAGCAGCCAGGGGACAGGGGCTGGAGGCCAAGAGACCCAGTACTTC.